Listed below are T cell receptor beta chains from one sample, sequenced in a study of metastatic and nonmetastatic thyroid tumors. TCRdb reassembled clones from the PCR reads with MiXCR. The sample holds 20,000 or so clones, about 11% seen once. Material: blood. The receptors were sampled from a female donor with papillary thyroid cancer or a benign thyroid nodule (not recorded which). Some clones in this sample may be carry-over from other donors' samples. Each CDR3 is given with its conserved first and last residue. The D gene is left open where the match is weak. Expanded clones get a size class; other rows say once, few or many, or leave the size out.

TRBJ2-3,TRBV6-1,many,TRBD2,CASSVSAGGTDTQYF,TGTGCCAGCAGTGTTTCGGCGGGAGGCACAGATACGCAGTATTTT
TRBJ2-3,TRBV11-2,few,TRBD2,CASSRGLAGKADTQYF,TGTGCCAGCAGTCGTGGGCTAGCGGGAAAGGCAGATACGCAGTATTTT
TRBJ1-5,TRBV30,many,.,CAWSYLNQPQHF,TGTGCCTGGAGTTATCTGAATCAGCCCCAGCATTTT
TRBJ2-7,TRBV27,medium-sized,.,CASSPLGLARSYEQYF,TGTGCCAGCAGTCCCCTTGGGCTAGCTCGGTCCTACGAGCAGTACTTC
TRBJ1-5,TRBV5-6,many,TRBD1,CASSAPSTGGEFQPQHF,TGTGCCAGCAGCGCCCCATCGACAGGGGGCGAATTTCAGCCCCAGCATTTT
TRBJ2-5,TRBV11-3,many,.,CASSPGRGRETQYF,TGTGCCAGCAGCCCAGGCCGGGGACGGGAGACCCAGTACTTC
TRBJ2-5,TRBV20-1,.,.,CSARDWARSETQYF,TGCAGTGCTAGAGATTGGGCCAGGTCCGAAACCCAGTACTTC
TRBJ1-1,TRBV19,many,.,CASTWEGGEAFF,TGTGCCAGTACTTGGGAAGGGGGGGAAGCTTTCTTT
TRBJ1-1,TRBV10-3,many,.,CAISESYGVMNTEAFF,TGTGCCATCAGTGAGAGCTACGGGGTAATGAACACTGAAGCTTTCTTT
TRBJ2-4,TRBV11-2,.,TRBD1,CASSPRQGLQVSAKNIQYF,TGTGCCAGCAGCCCCCGACAGGGATTACAGGTTTCAGCCAAAAACATTCAGTACTTC
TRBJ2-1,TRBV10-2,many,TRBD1,CAIDVQDRGRDEQFF,TGCGCCATCGACGTCCAGGACAGGGGGCGCGATGAGCAGTTCTTC
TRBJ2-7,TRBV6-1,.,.,CASSEYRAASYEQYF,TGTGCCAGCAGTGAATACAGAGCAGCCTCTTACGAGCAGTACTTC
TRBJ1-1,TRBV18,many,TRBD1,CASSPPTGGVNTEAFF,TGTGCCAGCTCACCACCGACAGGGGGTGTGAACACTGAAGCTTTCTTT
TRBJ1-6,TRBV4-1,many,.,CASSQGGGRLNSPLHF,TGCGCCAGCAGCCAAGGCGGGGGGCGGCTGAATTCACCCCTCCACTTT
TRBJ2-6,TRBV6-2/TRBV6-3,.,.,CASSYFLSRGYSGANVLTF,TGTGCCAGCAGTTATTTCCTTAGTCGGGGGTACTCTGGGGCCAACGTCCTGACTTTC
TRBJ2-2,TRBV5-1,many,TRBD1,CASSKTGGTGELFF,TGCGCCAGCAGCAAGACAGGGGGCACCGGGGAGCTGTTTTTT
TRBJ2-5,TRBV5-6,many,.,CASSFDRYETQYF,TGTGCCAGCAGCTTCGACAGGTACGAGACCCAGTACTTC
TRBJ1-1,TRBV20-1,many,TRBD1,CSALGQGRNTEAFF,TGCAGTGCCCTGGGACAGGGGCGAAACACTGAAGCTTTCTTT
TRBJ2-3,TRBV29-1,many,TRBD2,CSSARGAGVTDTQYF,TGCAGCTCGGCCCGGGGAGCGGGAGTCACAGATACGCAGTATTTT
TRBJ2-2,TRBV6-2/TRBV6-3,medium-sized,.,CASRRAGELFF,TGTGCCAGCCGGCGGGCCGGGGAGCTGTTTTTT
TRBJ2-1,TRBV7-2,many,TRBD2,CASSLVGLANGEQFF,TGTGCCAGCAGCTTAGTAGGACTAGCTAATGGTGAGCAGTTCTTC
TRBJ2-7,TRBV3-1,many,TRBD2,CASSQGGRGTYEQYF,TGTGCCAGCAGCCAAGGCGGGAGGGGAACCTACGAGCAGTACTTC
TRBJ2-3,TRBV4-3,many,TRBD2,CASSRLARRTDTQYF,TGCGCCAGCAGCCGACTAGCGCGACGCACAGATACGCAGTATTTT
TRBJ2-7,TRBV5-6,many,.,CASSFSGTESYEQYF,TGTGCCAGCAGTTTCTCCGGGACGGAGTCCTACGAGCAGTACTTC
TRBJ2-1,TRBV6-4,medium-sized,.,CASSEGVEPNEQFF,TGTGCCAGCAGTGAAGGCGTGGAGCCTAATGAGCAGTTCTTC
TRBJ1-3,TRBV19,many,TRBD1,CASSSSGTGDGNTIYF,TGTGCCAGTAGTAGCTCCGGGACAGGGGACGGAAACACCATATATTTT
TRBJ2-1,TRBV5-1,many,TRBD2,CASTNSGRVNEQFF,TGCGCCAGCACCAATAGCGGGAGGGTAAATGAGCAGTTCTTC
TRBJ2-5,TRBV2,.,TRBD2,CASGPLAGGRKTQYF,TGTGCCAGCGGGCCCCTAGCGGGAGGGAGAAAGACCCAGTACTTC
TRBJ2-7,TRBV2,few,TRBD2,CASSLAGATYEQYF,TGTGCCAGCAGTCTAGCGGGGGCTACGTACGAGCAGTACTTC
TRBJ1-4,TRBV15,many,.,CATTRGGRGGEKLFF,TGTGCCACCACCCGGGGGGGCAGGGGAGGGGAAAAACTGTTTTTT
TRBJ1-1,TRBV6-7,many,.,CASSKRPRGTEAFF,TGTGCCAGCAGTAAGAGACCCCGAGGCACTGAAGCTTTCTTT
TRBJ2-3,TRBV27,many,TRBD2,CASSLSGGRAADTQYF,TGTGCCAGCAGTTTGTCGGGCGGGAGGGCGGCAGATACGCAGTATTTT
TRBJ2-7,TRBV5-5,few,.,CASSLVGRPYEQYF,TGTGCCAGCAGCTTGGTGGGTCGGCCCTACGAGCAGTACTTC
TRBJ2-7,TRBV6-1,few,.,CASSESKENRVTYEQYF,TGTGCCAGCAGTGAATCGAAGGAGAACAGGGTAACCTACGAGCAGTACTTC
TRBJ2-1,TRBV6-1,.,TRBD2,CDSRSGSTCSYNEQFF,TGTGACAGCAGAAGCGGGAGCACGTGCTCCTACAATGAGCAGTTCTTC
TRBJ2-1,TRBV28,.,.,CASSSPNRGSYEQFF,TGTGCCAGCAGTTCGCCGAATAGAGGGAGCTATGAGCAGTTCTTC
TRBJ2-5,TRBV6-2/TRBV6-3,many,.,CASRDDSQETQYF,TGTGCCAGCAGAGACGACAGTCAAGAGACCCAGTACTTC
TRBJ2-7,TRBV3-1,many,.,CASSQDRAHSYEQYF,TGTGCCAGCAGCCAAGATAGGGCACACTCCTACGAGCAGTACTTC
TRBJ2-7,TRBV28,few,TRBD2,CASSFPVGSGTTSYEQYF,TGTGCCAGCAGTTTCCCCGTTGGTAGCGGGACGACCTCCTACGAGCAGTACTTC
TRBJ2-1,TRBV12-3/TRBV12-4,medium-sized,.,CASSSGTSGFF,TGTGCCAGCAGTTCCGGGACTTCGGGGTTCTTC
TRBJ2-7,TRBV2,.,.,CASSGGRHNSYEQYF,TGTGCCAGCAGTGGAGGCAGGCACAACTCCTACGAGCAGTACTTC
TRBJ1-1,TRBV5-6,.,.,CASSLDQPGEAFF,TGTGCCAGCAGCCTGGACCAGCCCGGGGAAGCTTTCTTT
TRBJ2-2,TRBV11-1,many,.,CASSSAGRTNTGELFF,TGTGCCAGCAGCTCCGCGGGAAGGACGAACACCGGGGAGCTGTTTTTT
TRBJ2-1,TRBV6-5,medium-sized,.,CASSYNNEQFF,TGTGCCAGCAGTTACAACAATGAGCAGTTCTTC
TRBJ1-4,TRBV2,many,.,CASSERGSYEKLFF,TGTGCCAGCAGTGAAAGGGGGTCGTACGAAAAACTGTTTTTT
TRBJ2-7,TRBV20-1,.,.,CSARDRGLANNAYEQYF,TGCAGTGCTAGAGACCGCGGGCTAGCGAACAATGCCTACGAGCAGTACTTC
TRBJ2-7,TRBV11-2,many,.,CASSIRGARADEQYF,TGTGCCAGCAGCATCCGGGGGGCTCGGGCGGACGAGCAGTACTTC
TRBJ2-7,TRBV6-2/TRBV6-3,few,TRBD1,CARSPDRASSYEQYF,TGTGCCAGAAGTCCCGACAGGGCCAGCTCCTACGAGCAGTACTTC
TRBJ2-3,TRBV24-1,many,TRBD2,CATSDRLAGGTDTQYF,TGTGCCACCAGTGATAGACTAGCGGGAGGCACAGATACGCAGTATTTT
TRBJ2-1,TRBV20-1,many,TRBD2,CSASGRASYNEQFF,TGCAGTGCGAGCGGGAGGGCCTCCTACAATGAGCAGTTCTTC
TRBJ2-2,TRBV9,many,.,CASSANIQGNTGELFF,TGTGCCAGCAGCGCCAACATACAGGGGAACACCGGGGAGCTGTTTTTT
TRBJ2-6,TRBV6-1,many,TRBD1,CASSGTGVGGFGRANVLTF,TGTGCCAGCAGTGGGACAGGGGTTGGGGGTTTCGGGCGGGCCAACGTCCTGACTTTC